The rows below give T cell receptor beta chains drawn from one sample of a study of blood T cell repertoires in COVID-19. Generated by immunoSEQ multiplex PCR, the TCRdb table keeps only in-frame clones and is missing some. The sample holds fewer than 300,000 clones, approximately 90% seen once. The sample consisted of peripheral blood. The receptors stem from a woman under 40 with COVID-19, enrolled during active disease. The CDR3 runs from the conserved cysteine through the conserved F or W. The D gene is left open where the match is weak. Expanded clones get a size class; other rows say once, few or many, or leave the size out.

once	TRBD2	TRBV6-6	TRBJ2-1	TGTGCCAGCAGTTACCCTAGCGGGAGGGGGGTCAATGAGCAGTTCTTC	CASSYPSGRGVNEQFF
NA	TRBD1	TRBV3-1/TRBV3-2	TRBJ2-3	TGTGCCAGCAGCCGCGGGACAGGGGAGCCAGATACGCAGTATTTT	CASSRGTGEPDTQYF
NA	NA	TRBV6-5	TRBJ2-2	TGTGCCAGCAGTTACTCCCTAGCCACCGGGGAGCTGTTTTTT	CASSYSLATGELFF
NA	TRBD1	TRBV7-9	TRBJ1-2	TGTGCCAGCAGCTTAGCAGGACAGGTCAACTATGGCTACACCTTC	CASSLAGQVNYGYTF
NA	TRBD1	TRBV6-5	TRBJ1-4	TGTGCCACTAGGACAGGCTTTAATGAAAAACTGTTTTTT	CATRTGFNEKLFF
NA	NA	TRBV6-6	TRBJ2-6	TGTGCCAGCAGTTACCCTAGACAGTCCGGGGCCAACGTCCTGACTTTC	CASSYPRQSGANVLTF
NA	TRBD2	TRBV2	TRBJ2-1	TGTGCCAGCAGTCCTGGACTAGCGGGAGGATCAAATGAGCAGTTCTTC	CASSPGLAGGSNEQFF
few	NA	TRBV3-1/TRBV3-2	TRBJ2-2	TGTGCCAGCAGCCGGAGGACTAACTCGAACACCGGGGAGCTGTTTTTT	CASSRRTNSNTGELFF
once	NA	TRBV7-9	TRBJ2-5	TGTGCCAGCAGCTTACCGGGAGTCCAAGAGACCCAGTACTTC	CASSLPGVQETQYF
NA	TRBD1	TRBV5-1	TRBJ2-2	TGCGCCAGCAGCCCGACAGGGAAGAGAACCGGGGAGCTGTTTTTT	CASSPTGKRTGELFF
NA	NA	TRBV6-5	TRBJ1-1	TGTGCCAGTCACTTCGACAGGTTAGCTTTCTTT	CASHFDRLAFF
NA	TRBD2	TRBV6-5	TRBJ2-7	TGTGCCAGCAGTTACTCGGTAGCGGGGGCCCATACGGGGCTGTACTTC	CASSYSVAGAHTGLYF
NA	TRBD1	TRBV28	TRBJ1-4	TGTGCCAGTCGGACAGGGAAGGCAACTAATGAAAAACTGTTTTTT	CASRTGKATNEKLFF
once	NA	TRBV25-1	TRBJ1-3	TGTGCCAGCAGTGAGTACATTGGAAACACCATATATTTT	CASSEYIGNTIYF
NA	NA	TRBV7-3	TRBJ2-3	TGTGCCAGCAGCCAATGGAGGGGTACGCAGTATTTT	CASSQWRGTQYF
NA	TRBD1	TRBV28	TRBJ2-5	TGTGCCAGCAGTTTTGGCAGGGGGCAAGAGACCCAGTACTTC	CASSFGRGQETQYF
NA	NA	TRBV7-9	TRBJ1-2	TGTGCCAGCAGCTTAGGTCGACAGTCCTATGGCTACACCTTC	CASSLGRQSYGYTF
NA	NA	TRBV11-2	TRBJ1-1	TGTGCCAGCAGCTTCCAAGGGAGTACTGAAGCTTTCTTT	CASSFQGSTEAFF
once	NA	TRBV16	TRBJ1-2	TGTGCCAGCAGCCAATCCCGAGACAGTGCACTCTATGGCTACACCTTC	CASSQSRDSALYGYTF
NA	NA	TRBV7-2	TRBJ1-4	TGTGCCAGCAGCTTACAGGGCAATGAAAAACTGTTTTTT	CASSLQGNEKLFF
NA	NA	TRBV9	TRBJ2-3	TGTGCCAGCAGCGTAGGCACCGCGGATACGCAGTATTTT	CASSVGTADTQYF
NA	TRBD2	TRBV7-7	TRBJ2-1	TGTGCCAGCAGCGGGACTAGCGGAGAGCAGTTCTTC	CASSGTSGEQFF
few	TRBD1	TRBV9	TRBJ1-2	TGTGCCAGCAGCGTAGGGACAGGGTATGGCTACACCTTC	CASSVGTGYGYTF
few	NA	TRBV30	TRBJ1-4	TGTGCCTGGAGGCCCAGGGCGGCTAATGAAAAACTGTTTTTT	CAWRPRAANEKLFF